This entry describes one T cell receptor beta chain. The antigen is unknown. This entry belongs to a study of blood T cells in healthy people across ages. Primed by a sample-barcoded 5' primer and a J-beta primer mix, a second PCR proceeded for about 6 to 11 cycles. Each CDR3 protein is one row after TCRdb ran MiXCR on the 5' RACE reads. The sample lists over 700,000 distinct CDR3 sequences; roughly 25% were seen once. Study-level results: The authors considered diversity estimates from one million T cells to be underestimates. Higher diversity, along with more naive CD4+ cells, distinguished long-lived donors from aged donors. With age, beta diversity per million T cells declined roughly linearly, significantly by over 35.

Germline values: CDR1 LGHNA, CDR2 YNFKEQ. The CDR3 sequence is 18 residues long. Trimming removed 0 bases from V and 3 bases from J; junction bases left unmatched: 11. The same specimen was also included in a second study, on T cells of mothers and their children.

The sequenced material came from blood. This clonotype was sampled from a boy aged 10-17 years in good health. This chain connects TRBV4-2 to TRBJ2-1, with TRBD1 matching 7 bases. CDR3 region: CASSQESLRDRLYNEQFF. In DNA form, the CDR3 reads TGTGCCAGCAGCCAAGAAAGTCTCCGGGACAGACTCTACAATGAGCAGTTCTTC.